This TCR beta chain derives from a study of shared clonotypes between healthy human individuals. Study information: Researchers assigned three CD4 naive, three CD4 memory, two CD8 naive and one CD8 memory plate to each donor. Study-level findings and limits: All-four-donor shared clonotypes had higher generation probabilities than non-shared clonotypes did. Despite large depth, rarefaction showed incomplete sorted-subset sequencing. Sequencing depth was expected to influence donor clonotype sharing.

This clone appeared a few times. Antigen: not known. With 6 bases removed from V and 1 base from J, the gap between germline ends came to 9 bases. In germline, CDR1 is KGHSH, CDR2 LQKENI. This CDR3 has 13 amino acids. Here immunoSEQ multiplex PCR was the method, and the copy in TCRdb shows in-frame clones only, minus some. The data show roughly 2.6 million clones, 90% to 95% seen once. The TCR sequence derives from a man between 18 and 29 years old in good health. The sequenced material came from naive CD4+ T cells sorted from blood. Subset described: CD45RA+ positively selected. The chain is built from TRBV18 and TRBJ1-2; D gene uncertain. The CDR3 loop reads CASSHGDNYGYTF. CDR3 DNA: TGTGCCAGCTCGCACGGGGATAACTATGGCTACACCTTC.